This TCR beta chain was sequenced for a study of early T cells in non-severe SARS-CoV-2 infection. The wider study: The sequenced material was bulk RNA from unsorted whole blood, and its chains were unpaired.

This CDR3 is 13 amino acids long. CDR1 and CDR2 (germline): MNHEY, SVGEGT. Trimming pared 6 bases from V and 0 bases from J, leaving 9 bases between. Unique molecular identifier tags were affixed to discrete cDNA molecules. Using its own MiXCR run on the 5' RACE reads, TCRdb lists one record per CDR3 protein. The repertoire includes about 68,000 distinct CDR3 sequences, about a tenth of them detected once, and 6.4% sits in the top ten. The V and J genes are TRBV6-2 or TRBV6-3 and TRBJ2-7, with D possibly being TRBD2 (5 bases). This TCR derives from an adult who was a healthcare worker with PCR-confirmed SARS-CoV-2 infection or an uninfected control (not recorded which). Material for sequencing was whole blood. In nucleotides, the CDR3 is TGTGCCAGCAGGGAAACTAGCTCCTACGAGCAGTACTTC. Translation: CASRETSSYEQYF.